Listed below are T cell receptor beta chains from one sample, sequenced in a study of blood T cell repertoires in COVID-19. This table comes from immunoSEQ multiplex PCR, and its TCRdb copy is limited to in-frame clones, with some not included. The sample yields about 46,000 clones, 70% to 90% seen once. The sequencing sample was made of peripheral blood. The receptors originated from a human donor in a cohort sampled during active COVID-19. The donor label of this sample is uncertain. Both conserved end residues are part of each CDR3. Each record gives: V gene, CDR3 protein.

V: TRBV10-3
CDR3: CAISTTGTGAEQYF

V: TRBV5-1
CDR3: CASSPEGTGGWETQYF

V: TRBV2
CDR3: CASSEGQLNTEAFF

V: TRBV4-3
CDR3: CASSQETSGGSNEQFF

V: TRBV28
CDR3: CASSLGQGGGYTF

V: TRBV6-2/TRBV6-3
CDR3: CASSSYSYEQYF

V: TRBV4-1
CDR3: CASNRSPAGGNTGELFF

V: TRBV6-4
CDR3: CASSSDRNTEAFF

V: TRBV3-1/TRBV3-2
CDR3: CASSRTDRKKGNEQFF

V: TRBV19
CDR3: CASTVGLGGGYGYTF

V: TRBV5-1
CDR3: CASSVVEGALPNEQFF

V: TRBV6-2/TRBV6-3
CDR3: CASSHLGTGGWTGELFF

V: TRBV7-6
CDR3: CASSPSLRYNEQFF

V: TRBV4-3
CDR3: CASSPRQGASGYTF

V: TRBV19
CDR3: CASSFTGGTDTQYF

V: TRBV19
CDR3: CASSPGGENNEQFF

V: TRBV7-6
CDR3: CASSLESGFRTDTQYF

V: TRBV18
CDR3: CASSPRTGRSYEQYF

V: TRBV7-9
CDR3: CASSPLGADTQYF

V: TRBV6-5
CDR3: CASRQSGDTGELFF

V: TRBV19
CDR3: CASSIAETQYF

V: TRBV18
CDR3: CASSPLRDRSNYGYTF

V: TRBV28
CDR3: CATQQGFGGYTF

V: TRBV5-8
CDR3: CASSLRDRDNYGYTF

V: TRBV10-3
CDR3: CAISDRGRRDGYTF

V: TRBV28
CDR3: CASSFRTGLSRETQYF

V: TRBV5-1
CDR3: CASSREAGRTEAFF

V: TRBV4-1
CDR3: CASSQDRGRYYEQYF

V: TRBV2
CDR3: CASTSGPGELFF

V: TRBV25-1
CDR3: CASSSSVPGTEAFF

V: TRBV3-1/TRBV3-2
CDR3: CASSQLAGGRNEQYF

V: TRBV7-3
CDR3: CASSINRNTEAFF

V: TRBV5-1
CDR3: CASSLGTGKGNTIYF

V: TRBV4-1
CDR3: CASSQDIQNYEQYF

V: TRBV27
CDR3: CASRPLGASNQPQHF

V: TRBV2
CDR3: CASSEGSPYSNQPQHF

V: TRBV5-1
CDR3: CASSGASSYNEQFF

V: TRBV2
CDR3: CASSLDSAKNNEQFF

V: TRBV12-3/TRBV12-4
CDR3: CASSLSRGFEAFF

V: TRBV25-1
CDR3: CASSGTSGGAVGYEQYF

V: TRBV2
CDR3: CASSSGPGANVLTF

V: TRBV5-6
CDR3: CASSGDRGGSTEAFF

V: TRBV7-2
CDR3: CASSSPHIYSRSNTEAFF

V: TRBV5-6
CDR3: CASSFISASGSSDTQYF

V: TRBV5-4
CDR3: CASSSTSGSSQRDTQYF